The present entry profiles one TCR beta chain with its context. This specimen belongs to a study of blood T cell repertoires in COVID-19. About the research overall: The origin of the acute and convalescent COVID-19 samples was the United States, Italy and Spain. PBMCs, B-cell-depleted T cells, or T cells were the source of the cDNA or gDNA that made up the material.

Original data processing: From reference gene primer amplification, estimates of nucleated cell counts were derived. The assay was immunoSEQ multiplex PCR, and TCRdb's table has in-frame clones only and misses some. Clone size and V and J calls were adopted from that table, with D and trimming inferred from the DNA. The repertoire consists of 20,000 to 25,000 clones, with about 89% occurring once and the leading ten covering about 4%. The CDR3 is made up of 14 amino acids. From germline, CDR1 is SGHAT and CDR2 FQNNGV. Trimming pared 0 bases from V and 4 bases from J, leaving 9 bases between. The chain joins TRBV11-2 to TRBJ1-1; D gene ambiguous. The source of this sequence is a human donor in a cohort sampled during active COVID-19. The material sequenced was peripheral blood. The CDR3 sequence: CASSLDLASTEAFF. CDR3 DNA: TGTGCCAGCAGCTTAGATCTTGCTAGCACTGAAGCTTTCTTT. Together with reference TRBV11-2 and TRBJ1-1, the CDR3 gives the full variable domain: EAGVAQSPRYKIIEKRQSVAFWCNPISGHATLYWYQQILGQGPKLLIQFQNNGVVDDSQLPKDRFSAERLKGVDSTLKIQPAKLEDSAVYLCASSLDLASTEAFFGQGTRLTVV.